The T cell receptor beta chain under discussion was sequenced for a study of control samples from healthy donors and cancer patients. The germline gives CDR1 SGHTA, CDR2 FQGNSA. V was shortened by 2 bases and J by 2 bases, with 10 bases between the two germline ends. This CDR3 has 14 amino acids. TCRdb's copy holds only in-frame clones and misses some; the assay was immunoSEQ multiplex PCR. The sample includes some 120,000 clones, about 95% seen only once; the top ten take approximately 4%. The specimen sequenced was blood. The gene calls are TRBV7-2 and TRBJ2-7, with D perhaps matching TRBD1 or TRBD2 (5 bases each). The receptor comes from a man aged 25-45 years in good health. The CDR3 DNA follows: TGTGCCAGCAGCTTAAGGGACCCTGCCTACGAGCAGTACTTC. It yields the protein CASSLRDPAYEQYF.